This T cell receptor (beta chain) appears in the sequencing data of a study of T cells in Graves' hyperthyroidism and ophthalmopathy (dated by TCRdb to about 2019). Some background on the complete study: Peripheral blood samples were taken at initial diagnosis, before any treatment was given. The study also compared thyroid tissue and blood T-cell repertoires from a handful of Graves' hyperthyroidism patients. Prospective prediction of ophthalmopathy was tested in an independent validation cohort consisting of 18 hyperthyroidism patients and about 17 patients who later progressed to ophthalmopathy. TCR V-J signatures able to tell the groups apart were searched for in a discovery cohort of 90 to 100 patients, of whom roughly 42 had Graves' ophthalmopathy and about 55 had stable Graves' hyperthyroidism. Once sampling was done, hyperthyroidism patients were given methimazole at a starting dose of 30 mg daily, whereas ophthalmopathy patients were given high-dose intravenous methylprednisolone. For training and testing, the 100 or so patients in the discovery cohort were randomly divided in a 7:3 ratio. TCR Vbeta CDR3 sequencing of 120 to 150 peripheral blood samples (43 ophthalmopathy, around 80 hyperthyroidism and roughly 17 progressor patients) is reported in the paper. General study outcomes and caveats: In validation, progression to ophthalmopathy was predicted by the model with 70.59% sensitivity and about 72% specificity, a median of approximately 6.5 months before onset. No statistical method was used to set the sample size in advance, and investigators knew the group allocation. Most expanded thyroid clonotypes (frequency above 0.001) were also detected in blood, suggesting blood repertoires may reflect thyroid immune responses. A 13 V-J signature model separated ophthalmopathy from stable hyperthyroidism, with around 90% sensitivity and just under 84% specificity in cross-validation and 80%/75% in testing.

From its cysteine to its phenylalanine, the CDR3 spans 15 amino acids. Only the CDR3 part of the read is kept: 45 bases, read in frame from the first base. Ophthalmopathy patients had moderately to severely active disease, with a Clinical Activity Score of 3 or more, a NOSPECS grade of 4 or more, and a disease duration of less than 3 months. Any patient with an uncontrolled infection, another autoimmune disease, pregnancy or lactation was excluded. Clinical symptoms, serum thyroxine and TRAb, thyroid ultrasound, and orbital computed tomography formed the basis for the diagnoses. PBMCs were separated from roughly 9.3 ml of fresh peripheral blood using Ficoll-Paque density gradient centrifugation. Trizol reagent was used to extract total RNA, and RNA quality was then checked on an Agilent 2100 Bioanalyzer. This clonotype was picked up a small number of times. Its antigen target is currently unknown. Compared with germline, one end of the junction differs, possibly owing to a read error.

TCR beta CDR3 regions were amplified from RNA transcripts. The first round of RT-PCR for the TCR CDR3 was performed with the HTBI primer set and the Qiagen OneStep RT-PCR kit. A second multiplex PCR round built the libraries, followed by size selection and purification. Libraries were sequenced paired-end with 100 bp reads on an Illumina HiSeq2000. In the source study's methods: SOAPnuke was used to process the raw data, removing reads that contained adapters or uncalled bases, had a mean Phred below 15, or lacked an exact match to the constant primer or identifier. High-quality paired reads were merged using COPE v1.2.5, and each unique nucleotide sequence was defined as a clonotype. Clonotypes were aligned to IMGT TRBV, TRBD and TRBJ reference segments using MiTCR v1.1. Only V-J combinations with frequency above 0.0001, covering about 99% of repertoires, were analysed. A TCS score was defined as the ratio between F50 (clonal expansion) and ExV (chaos), using BLOSUM62-based TCRdist between CDR3 peptides within each V-J. Welch's t-statistics and random forest reduced around 510 V-J features to 10 to 15, which were used in a naive Bayes classifier (R e1071). In TCRdb, the public reads were trimmed at Q25 with fastp and aligned with MiXCR, with productive beta chains retained. CDR3 protein sequences are deduplicated, and each keeps its most common genes and DNA. TCRdb's processing, not the authors' own work, is the source of the V and J calls. The sample yields about 640,000 distinct CDR3 sequences; less than 25% were counted once. The ten largest account for around a third of the sample.

Rearrangement joined TRBV12-3 or TRBV12-4 to TRBJ1-2; TRBD1 aligns with 12 central bases. The sample taken for sequencing was blood. The sequence was collected from a man aged 30-40 years with Graves' ophthalmopathy. The CDR3 region has the sequence CAGSKGQGAVVGYTF. The DNA sequence is given as TGTGCCGGCAGCAAGGGACAGGGGGCAGTGGTTGGCTACACCTTC.